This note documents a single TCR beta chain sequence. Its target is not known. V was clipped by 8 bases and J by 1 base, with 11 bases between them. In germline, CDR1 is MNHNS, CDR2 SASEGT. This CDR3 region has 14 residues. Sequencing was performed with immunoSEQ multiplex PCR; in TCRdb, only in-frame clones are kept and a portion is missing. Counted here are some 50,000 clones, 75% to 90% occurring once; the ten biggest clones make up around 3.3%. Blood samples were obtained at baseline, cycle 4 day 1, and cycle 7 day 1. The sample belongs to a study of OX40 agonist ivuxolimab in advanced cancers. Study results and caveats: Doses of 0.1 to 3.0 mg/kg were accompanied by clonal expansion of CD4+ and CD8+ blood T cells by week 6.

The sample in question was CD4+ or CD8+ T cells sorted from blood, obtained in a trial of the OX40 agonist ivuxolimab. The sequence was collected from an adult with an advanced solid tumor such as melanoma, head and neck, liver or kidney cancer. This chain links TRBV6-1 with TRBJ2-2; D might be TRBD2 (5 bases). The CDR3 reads CASAPGLNTGELFF. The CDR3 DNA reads TGTGCCAGCGCCCCCGGACTGAACACCGGGGAGCTGTTTTTT.